This T cell receptor (beta chain) came from a study of OX40 agonist ivuxolimab in advanced cancers. Study results and limitations: With doses of 0.1-3.0 mg/kg, partial responders showed among the lowest clonal expansion. In CD8+ T cells, expanded clones were on average more numerous than in CD4+. What antigens the expanded peripheral T cells recognized was never established.

The CDR3 totals 15 residues. Per the germline V gene, CDR1 is MNHNY and CDR2 is SVGAGI (reference sequence). V lost 0 bases and J lost 0, with 8 bases in between. As for this clone: Antigen unknown.

The repertoire was sequenced with immunoSEQ multiplex PCR; TCRdb's copy has only in-frame clones and lacks some. The top ten clones hold 8% to 10% of a sample with approximately 76,000 clones, roughly 90% of them seen once. The sequence was obtained from an adult with an advanced solid tumor such as melanoma, head and neck, liver or kidney cancer. The J gene is TRBJ1-1, the V gene TRBV6-6; no firm D call. Sequencing was performed on CD4+ or CD8+ T cells sorted from blood, taken in a trial of the OX40 agonist ivuxolimab. The CDR3 here is CASSYSFPMNTEAFF. Written as DNA, the CDR3 is TGTGCCAGCAGTTACTCCTTTCCAATGAACACTGAAGCTTTCTTT.